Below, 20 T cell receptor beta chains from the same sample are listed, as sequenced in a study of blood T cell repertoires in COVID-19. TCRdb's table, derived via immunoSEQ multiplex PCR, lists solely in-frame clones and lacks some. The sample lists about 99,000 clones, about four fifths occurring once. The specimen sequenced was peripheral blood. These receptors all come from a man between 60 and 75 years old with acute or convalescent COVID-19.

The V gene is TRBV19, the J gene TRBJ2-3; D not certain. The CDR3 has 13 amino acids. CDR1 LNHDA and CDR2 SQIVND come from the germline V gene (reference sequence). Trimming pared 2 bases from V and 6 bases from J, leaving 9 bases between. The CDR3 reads CASSIQAEDTQYF. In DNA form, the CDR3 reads TGTGCCAGTAGTATACAGGCTGAGGATACGCAGTATTTT.

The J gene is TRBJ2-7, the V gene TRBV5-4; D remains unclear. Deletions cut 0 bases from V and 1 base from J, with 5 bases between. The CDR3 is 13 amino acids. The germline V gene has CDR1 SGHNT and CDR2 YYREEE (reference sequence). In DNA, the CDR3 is TGTGCCAGCAGCTTGGGCCGGTCCTACGAGCAGTACTTC. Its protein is CASSLGRSYEQYF.

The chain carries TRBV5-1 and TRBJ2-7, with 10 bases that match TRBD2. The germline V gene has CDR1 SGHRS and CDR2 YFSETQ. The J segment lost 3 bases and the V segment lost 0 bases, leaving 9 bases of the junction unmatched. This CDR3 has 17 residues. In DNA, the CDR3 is TGCGCCAGCAGCTTGGCAGCTAGCGGGAGTCTAGTCTACGAGCAGTACTTC. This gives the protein CASSLAASGSLVYEQYF.

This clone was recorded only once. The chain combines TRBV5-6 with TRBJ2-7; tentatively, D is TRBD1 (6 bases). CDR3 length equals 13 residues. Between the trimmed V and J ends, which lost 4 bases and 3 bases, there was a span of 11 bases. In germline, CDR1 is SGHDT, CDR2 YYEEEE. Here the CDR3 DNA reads TGTGCCAGCAGCACGGGACACTACTACGAGCAGTACGTC. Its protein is CASSTGHYYEQYV.

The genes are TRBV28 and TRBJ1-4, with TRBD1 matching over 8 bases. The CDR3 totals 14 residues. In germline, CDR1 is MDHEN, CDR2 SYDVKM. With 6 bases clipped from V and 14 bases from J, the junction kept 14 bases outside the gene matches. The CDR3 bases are TGTGCCAGCAGCACGCTTCCGGACAGGGATCTGCTGTTTTTT. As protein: CASSTLPDRDLLFF.

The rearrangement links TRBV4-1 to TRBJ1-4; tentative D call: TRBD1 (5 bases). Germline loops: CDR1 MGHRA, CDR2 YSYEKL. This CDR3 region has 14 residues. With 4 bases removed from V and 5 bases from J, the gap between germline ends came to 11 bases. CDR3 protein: CASSLRGNNEKLFF. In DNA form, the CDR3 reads TGCGCCAGCAGCCTTCGGGGGAACAATGAAAAACTGTTTTTT.

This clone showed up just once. CDR3 DNA: TGCAGCGCCGTCCGGGGGGGCACTGAAGCTTTCTTT. Its protein is CSAVRGGTEAFF. V and J are TRBV29-1 and TRBJ1-1; D is possibly TRBD1 (5 bases). Between the trimmed V and J ends, which lost 7 bases and 4 bases, there was a span of 13 bases. CDR3 size: 12 residues. The germline CDR1 and CDR2 sequences are SQVTM and ANQGSEA.

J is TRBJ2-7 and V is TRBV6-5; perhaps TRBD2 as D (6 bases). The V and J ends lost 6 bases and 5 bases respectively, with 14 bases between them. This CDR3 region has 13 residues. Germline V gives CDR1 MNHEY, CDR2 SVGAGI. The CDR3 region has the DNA TGTGCCAGCAGGGACCGACTAGTAGACGAGCAGTACTTC. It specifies CASRDRLVDEQYF.

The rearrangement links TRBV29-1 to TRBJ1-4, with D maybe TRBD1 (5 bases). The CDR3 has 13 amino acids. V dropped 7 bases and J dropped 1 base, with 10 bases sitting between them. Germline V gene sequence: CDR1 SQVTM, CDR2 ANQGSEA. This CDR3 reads CSAQGETNEKLFF. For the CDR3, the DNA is TGCAGCGCTCAGGGCGAAACTAATGAAAAACTGTTTTTT. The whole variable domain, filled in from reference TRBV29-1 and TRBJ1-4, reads SAVISQKPSRDICQRGTSLTIQCQVDSQVTMMFWYRQQPGQSLTLIATANQGSEATYESGFVIDKFPISRPNLTFSTLTVSNMSPEDSSIYLCSAQGETNEKLFFGSGTQLSVL.

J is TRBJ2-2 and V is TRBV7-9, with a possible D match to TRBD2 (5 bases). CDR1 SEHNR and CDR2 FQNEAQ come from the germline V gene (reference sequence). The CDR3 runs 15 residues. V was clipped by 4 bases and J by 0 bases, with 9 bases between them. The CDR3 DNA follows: TGTGCCAGCAGCTCCTACGGGGCGAACACCGGGGAGCTGTTTTTT. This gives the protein CASSSYGANTGELFF.

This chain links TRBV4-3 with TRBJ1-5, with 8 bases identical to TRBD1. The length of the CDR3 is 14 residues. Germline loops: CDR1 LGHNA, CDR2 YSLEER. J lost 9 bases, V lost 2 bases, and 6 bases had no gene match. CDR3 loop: CASSQRQGSPPQHF. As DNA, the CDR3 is TGCGCCAGCAGCCAACGACAGGGGTCACCGCCCCAGCATTTT.

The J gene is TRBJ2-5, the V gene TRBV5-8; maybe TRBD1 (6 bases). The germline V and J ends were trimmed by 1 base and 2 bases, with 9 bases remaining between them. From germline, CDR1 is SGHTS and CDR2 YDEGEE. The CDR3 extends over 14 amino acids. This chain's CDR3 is CASSLMTGQETQYF. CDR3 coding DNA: TGTGCCAGCAGCTTGATGACAGGTCAAGAGACCCAGTACTTC.

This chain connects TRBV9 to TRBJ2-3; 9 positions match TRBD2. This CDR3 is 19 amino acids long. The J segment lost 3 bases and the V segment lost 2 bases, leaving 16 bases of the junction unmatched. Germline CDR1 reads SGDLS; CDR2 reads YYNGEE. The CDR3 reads CASSVGIAGAVGETDTQYF. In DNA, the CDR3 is TGTGCCAGCAGCGTTGGGATAGCGGGAGCTGTGGGGGAGACAGATACGCAGTATTTT.

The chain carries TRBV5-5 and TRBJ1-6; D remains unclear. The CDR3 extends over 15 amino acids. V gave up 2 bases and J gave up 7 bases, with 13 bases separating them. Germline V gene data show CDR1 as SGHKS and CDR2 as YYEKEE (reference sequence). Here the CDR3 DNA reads TGTGCCAGCAGCTTATTCGCAAGTCGGAATTCACCCCTCCACTTT. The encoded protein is CASSLFASRNSPLHF. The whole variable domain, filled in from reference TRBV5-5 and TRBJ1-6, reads DAGVTQSPTHLIKTRGQQVTLRCSPISGHKSVSWYQQVLGQGPQFIFQYYEKEERGRGNFPDRFSARQFPNYSSELNVNALLLGDSALYLCASSLFASRNSPLHFGNGTRLTVT.

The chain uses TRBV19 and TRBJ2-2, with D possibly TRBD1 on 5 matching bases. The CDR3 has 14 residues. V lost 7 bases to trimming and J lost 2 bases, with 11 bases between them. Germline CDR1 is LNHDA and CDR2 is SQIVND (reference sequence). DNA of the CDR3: TGTGCCAGTATCAGGACACCTAACACCGGGGAGCTGTTTTTT. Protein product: CASIRTPNTGELFF.

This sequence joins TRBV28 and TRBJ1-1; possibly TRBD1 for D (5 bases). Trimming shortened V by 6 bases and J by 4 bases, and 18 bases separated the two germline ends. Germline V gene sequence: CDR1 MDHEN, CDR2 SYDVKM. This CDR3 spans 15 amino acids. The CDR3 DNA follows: TGTGCCAGCAGAAGTCCCGGGACCGGGAGCACTGAAGCTTTCTTT. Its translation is CASRSPGTGSTEAFF.

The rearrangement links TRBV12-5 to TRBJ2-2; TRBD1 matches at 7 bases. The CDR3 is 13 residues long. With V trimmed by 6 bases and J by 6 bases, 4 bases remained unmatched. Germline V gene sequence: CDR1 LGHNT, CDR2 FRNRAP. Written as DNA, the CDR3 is TGTGCTAGTGGACAGACAGGGTCCGGGGAGCTGTTTTTT. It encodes CASGQTGSGELFF.

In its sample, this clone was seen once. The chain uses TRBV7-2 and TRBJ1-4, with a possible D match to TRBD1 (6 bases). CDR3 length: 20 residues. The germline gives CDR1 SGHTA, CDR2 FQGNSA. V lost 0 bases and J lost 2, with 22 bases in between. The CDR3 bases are TGTGCCAGCAGCTTAGCCCGAGGCCCGGGACACAGTAGGACTAATGAAAAACTGTTTTTT. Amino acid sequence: CASSLARGPGHSRTNEKLFF.

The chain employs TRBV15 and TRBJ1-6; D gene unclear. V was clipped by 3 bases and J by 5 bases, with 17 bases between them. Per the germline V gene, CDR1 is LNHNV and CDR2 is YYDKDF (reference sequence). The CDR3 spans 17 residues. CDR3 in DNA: TGTGCCACCAGCAGGGGCCCCACACAGTTCAATAATTCACCCCTCCACTTT. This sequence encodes CATSRGPTQFNNSPLHF.

The CDR3 DNA follows: TGTGCCATCAGTGACGGGATTCACGGACAAGAGACCCAGTACTTC. This encodes CAISDGIHGQETQYF. The chain is built from TRBV10-3 and TRBJ2-5; the D gene is possibly TRBD2 (5 bases). V was shortened by 3 bases and J by 2 bases, with 13 bases between the two germline ends. Germline CDR1 and CDR2: ENHRY and SYGVKD. CDR3 length equals 15 residues.